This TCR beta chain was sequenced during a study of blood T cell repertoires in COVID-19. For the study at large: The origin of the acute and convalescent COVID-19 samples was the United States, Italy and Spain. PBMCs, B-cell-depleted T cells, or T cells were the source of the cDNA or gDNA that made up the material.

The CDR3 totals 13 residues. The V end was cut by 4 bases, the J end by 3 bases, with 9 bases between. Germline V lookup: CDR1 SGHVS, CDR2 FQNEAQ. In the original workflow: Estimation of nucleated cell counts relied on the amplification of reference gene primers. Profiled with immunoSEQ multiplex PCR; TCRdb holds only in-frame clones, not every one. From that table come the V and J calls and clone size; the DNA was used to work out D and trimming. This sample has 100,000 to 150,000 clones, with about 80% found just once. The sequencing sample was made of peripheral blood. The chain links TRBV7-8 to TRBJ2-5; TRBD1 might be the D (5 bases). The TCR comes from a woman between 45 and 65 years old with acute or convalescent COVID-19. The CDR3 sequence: CASSSGFEETQYF. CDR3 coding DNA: TGTGCCAGCAGCTCAGGGTTTGAAGAGACCCAGTACTTC.